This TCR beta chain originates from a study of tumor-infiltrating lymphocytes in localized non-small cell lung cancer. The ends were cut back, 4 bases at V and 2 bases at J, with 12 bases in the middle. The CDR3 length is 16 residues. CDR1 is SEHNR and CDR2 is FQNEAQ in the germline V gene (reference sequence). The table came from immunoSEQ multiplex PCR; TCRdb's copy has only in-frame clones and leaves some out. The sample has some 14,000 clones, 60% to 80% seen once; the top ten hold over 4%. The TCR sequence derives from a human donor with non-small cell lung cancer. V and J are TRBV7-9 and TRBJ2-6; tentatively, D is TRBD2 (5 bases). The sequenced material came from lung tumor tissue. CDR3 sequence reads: CASSSSKGTGANVLTF. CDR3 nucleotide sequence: TGTGCCAGCAGCTCTAGCAAGGGAACTGGGGCCAACGTCCTGACTTTC. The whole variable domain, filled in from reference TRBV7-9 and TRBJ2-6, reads DTGVSQNPRHKITKRGQNVTFRCDPISEHNRLYWYRQTLGQGPEFLTYFQNEAQLEKSRLLSDRFSAERPKGSFSTLEIQRTEQGDSAMYLCASSSSKGTGANVLTFGAGSRLTVL.